These 17 T cell receptor beta chains originate from one sample sequenced in a study of identifying expanded T cells in peripheral blood. TCRdb keeps only in-frame clones here, not all; method: immunoSEQ multiplex PCR. The table shows 100,000 to 150,000 clones, with 84% occurring only once. Material for sequencing was blood. These receptors originate from a person between 18 and 75 years old in good health.

The chain combines TRBV6-1 with TRBJ2-2, with 8 bases aligning to TRBD1. The CDR3 runs 14 residues. Trimming took 8 bases from V and 2 from J; bases not matched to a gene: 4. Germline-derived CDR1 and CDR2 are MNHNS and SASEGT. CDR3 protein: CASEAGGNTGELFF. CDR3 DNA: TGTGCCAGCGAAGCAGGGGGCAACACCGGGGAGCTGTTTTTT.

The chain recombines TRBV23-1 with TRBJ2-7; 10 bases fit TRBD1. TRBV23-1 is known as an ORF, though its function is uncertain. The CDR3 totals 16 residues. V trimming: 3 bases; J trimming: 3 bases; junction bases outside the gene matches: 8. The CDR3 DNA is TGCGCCAGCAGTCATCCTGGACAGGGGGGGGACTACGAGCAGTACTTC. This gives the protein CASSHPGQGGDYEQYF.

This chain connects TRBV6-6 to TRBJ2-7, with 7 bases that match TRBD1. This CDR3 spans 14 amino acids. The V gene's germline CDR1 is MNHNY and CDR2 SVGAGI (reference sequence). Unmatched junction bases numbered 11, after V lost 11 bases and J lost 1 base. Here the CDR3 DNA reads TGTGCCTCGACCCCACAGGGGCCATCCTACGAGCAGTACTTC. Translation gives CASTPQGPSYEQYF.

This clone was seen many times. The V gene is TRBV27, the J gene TRBJ2-1; D tentatively reads TRBD1 or TRBD2 (5 bases each). The CDR3 loop spans 14 amino acids. Trimming took 7 bases from V and 5 from J, leaving 15 bases between them. The germline CDR1 and CDR2 sequences are MNHEY and SMNVEV (reference sequence). The CDR3 is CASINGGRDNEQFF. CDR3 nucleotide sequence: TGTGCCAGCATCAATGGGGGACGCGACAATGAGCAGTTCTTC.

The chain uses TRBV10-3 and TRBJ1-6; weak D call: TRBD1 (5 bases). Between the trimmed V and J ends, which lost 10 bases and 10 bases, there was a span of 14 bases. Germline V gene lookup returns CDR1 ENHRY and CDR2 SYGVKD. The CDR3 length is 12 residues. The CDR3 loop is CATRQGESPLHF. As DNA, the CDR3 is TGTGCCACGAGGCAGGGTGAATCACCCCTCCACTTT.

The V gene is TRBV18, the J gene TRBJ2-5; TRBD1 matches at 8 bases. The CDR3 runs 13 residues. Germline V gene lookup returns CDR1 KGHSH and CDR2 LQKENI. Unmatched junction bases numbered 6, after V lost 8 bases and J lost 4 bases. CDR3 in DNA: TGTGCCAGCACCTCGGACAGGGTAGAGACCCAGTACTTC. The encoded protein is CASTSDRVETQYF.

The rearrangement uses TRBV30 and TRBJ1-5; D gene ambiguous. Germline-derived CDR1 and CDR2 are GTSNPN and SVGIG (reference sequence). This CDR3 has 13 residues. Trimming shortened V by 2 bases and J by 5 bases, and 10 bases separated the two germline ends. As DNA, the CDR3 is TGTGCCTGGAGTAGGGAGGAGGATCAGCCCCAGCATTTT. Protein product: CAWSREEDQPQHF.

The chain has TRBV9 and TRBJ1-5; TRBD1 matches 7 bases. The CDR3 extends over 14 amino acids. CDR1 and CDR2 (germline): SGDLS, YYNGEE. J lost 5 bases, V lost 3 bases, and 5 bases had no gene match. The CDR3 bases are TGTGCCAGCAGCGCCCAGGGGGGGTATCAGCCCCAGCATTTT. The encoded protein is CASSAQGGYQPQHF.

Comment on this clone: Compared with germline, one end of the junction differs, possibly owing to a read error. The same CDR3 also results from other DNA sequences found in this sample. The rearrangement uses TRBV7-8 and TRBJ1-2; 8 bases align to TRBD1. Germline loops: CDR1 SGHVS, CDR2 FQNEAQ. The CDR3 spans 13 residues. In DNA form, the CDR3 reads TGTGCTAGCAGCCAGCGGACAGGGAAGGGCTACACCTTC. Protein sequence: CASSQRTGKGYTF.

The V and J genes are TRBV2 and TRBJ1-4; 7 bases are a match to TRBD1. Germline CDR1 and CDR2: SNHLY and FYNNEI. Trimming cost V 7 bases and J 8 bases; bases outside gene matches: 13. The CDR3 is made up of 15 amino acids. CDR3 in amino acids: CASNHGGGASEKLFF. CDR3 sequence (DNA): TGTGCCAGCAACCATGGAGGGGGCGCTTCGGAAAAACTGTTTTTT.

The chain uses TRBV19 and TRBJ2-7; a possible D gene is TRBD1 (5 bases). The V gene's germline CDR1 is LNHDA and CDR2 SQIVND (reference sequence). Trimming left V 7 bases short and J 0 bases short, with 10 bases between. This CDR3 is 13 amino acids long. DNA of the CDR3: TGTGCCAGTAAAGACAGCCCCTCCTACGAGCAGTACTTC. As protein: CASKDSPSYEQYF.

This chain's CDR3 is CASSPGTGIDEQYF. CDR3 nucleotides: TGTGCCAGCAGCCCCGGAACAGGGATCGACGAGCAGTACTTC. The rearrangement uses TRBV7-6 and TRBJ2-7; possible D gene TRBD1, 6 bases. V was clipped by 5 bases and J by 5 bases, with 16 bases between them. Germline CDR1 is SGHVS and CDR2 is FNYEAQ. This CDR3 contains 14 residues.

V is TRBV7-2 and J is TRBJ2-7, with D maybe TRBD2 (5 bases). This CDR3 has 16 amino acids. V was pared by 1 base and J by 3 bases, with 16 bases between. CDR1 and CDR2 (germline): SGHTA, FQGNSA. The CDR3 DNA reads as TGTGCCAGCAGCTTAGTCCGGGGAATTGGGGTCTACGAGCAGTACTTC. Encoded protein: CASSLVRGIGVYEQYF.

The chain joins TRBV21-1 to TRBJ1-2. TRBV21-1 is termed a pseudogene. The CDR3 length is 8 residues. This CDR3 reads CASSTSTF. The CDR3 DNA sequence: TGTGCCAGCAGCACCTCCACCTTC.

V gene TRBV4-1 combines with J gene TRBJ2-6; D possibly uses TRBD1 or TRBD2 (6 bases each). Germline CDR1 is MGHRA and CDR2 is YSYEKL. V lost 4 bases to trimming and J lost 3 bases, with 19 bases between them. The CDR3 sequence is 18 residues long. The CDR3 coding sequence is TGCGCCAGCAGCCTGAGGGGGGCGCTTAGGAATGGGGCCAACGTCCTGACTTTC. It yields the protein CASSLRGALRNGANVLTF.

The V and J genes are TRBV7-2 and TRBJ2-7; 7 nucleotides match TRBD2. V lost 2 bases to trimming and J lost 6 bases; unmatched junction nucleotides: 4. The CDR3 loop spans 13 amino acids. Germline values: CDR1 SGHTA, CDR2 FQGNSA. CDR3 nucleotide sequence: TGTGCCAGCAGCTTAATTGCGGGAGTCGAGCAGTACTTC. This encodes CASSLIAGVEQYF.

The sample holds many counts of this clone. CDR3 nucleotide sequence: TGTGCCAGCAACTCAGGACAGGTTTGGGAAGGGGCGGATTCACCCCTCCACTTT. Amino acid sequence: CASNSGQVWEGADSPLHF. This chain connects TRBV9 to TRBJ1-6, with 7 bases lining up with TRBD1. V shed 6 bases, J shed 8 bases, and the junction held 20 bases outside the gene matches. Germline V gene lookup returns CDR1 SGDLS and CDR2 YYNGEE. This CDR3 has 18 residues.